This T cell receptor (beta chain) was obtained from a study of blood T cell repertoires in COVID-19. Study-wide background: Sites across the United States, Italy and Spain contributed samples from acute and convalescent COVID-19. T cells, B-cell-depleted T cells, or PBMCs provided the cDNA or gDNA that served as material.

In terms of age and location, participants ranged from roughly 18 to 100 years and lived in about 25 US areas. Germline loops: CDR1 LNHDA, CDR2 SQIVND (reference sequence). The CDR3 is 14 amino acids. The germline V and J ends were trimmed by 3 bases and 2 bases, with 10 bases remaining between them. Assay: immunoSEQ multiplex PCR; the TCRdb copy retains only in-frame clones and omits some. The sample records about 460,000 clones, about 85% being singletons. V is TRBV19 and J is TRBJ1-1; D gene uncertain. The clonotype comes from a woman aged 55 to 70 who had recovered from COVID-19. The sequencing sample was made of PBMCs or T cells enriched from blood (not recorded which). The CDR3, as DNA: TGTGCCAGTAGTATGGTGGGCACCAACACTGAAGCTTTCTTT. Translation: CASSMVGTNTEAFF. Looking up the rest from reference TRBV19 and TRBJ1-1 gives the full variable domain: DGGITQSPKYLFRKEGQNVTLSCEQNLNHDAMYWYRQDPGQGLRLIYYSQIVNDFQKGDIAEGYSVSREKKESFPLTVTSAQKNPTAFYLCASSMVGTNTEAFFGQGTRLTVV.